The entry below describes one T cell receptor (beta chain). The sample originates from a study of T cells expressing NK-cell markers. Reanalyzing the 5' RACE reads, TCRdb keeps one entry per CDR3 protein, without DNA. The sample table includes fewer than 550,000 distinct CDR3 sequences. This receptor was identified in a woman in her fifties or sixties in good health. The sequenced sample was blood T cells: a sorted CD56 or NKG2C T cell subset, CD4+ or CD8+ T cells, or bulk PBMC T cells (not recorded which).

The CDR3 reads CASSPRGTRDNEQFF. The rearrangement links TRBV7-9 to TRBJ2-1; lacking DNA, the TRBD2 call made by TCRdb goes unchecked. Germline CDR1 reads SEHNR; CDR2 reads FQNEAQ (reference sequence). The CDR3 sequence is 15 residues long.